A selection of T cell receptor beta chains follows, all from one sample in a study of blood T cell repertoires in COVID-19. Sequencing used immunoSEQ multiplex PCR; TCRdb keeps in-frame clones, though not all of them. In the table there are roughly 350,000 clones, roughly 90% of which are singletons. Source material: peripheral blood. Source of these receptors: a woman in her seventies with COVID-19, enrolled during active disease. Both conserved end residues are part of each CDR3. Each record gives: CDR3 DNA, CDR3 protein, V gene, D gene, clone size, J gene. D genes are given only for firm matches. Clone size is stated in some rows and not others, as once, few, many or a class when expanded.

DNA: TGTGCCAGTAGTACATTTAATCAGCCCCAGCATTTT
CDR3: CASSTFNQPQHF
V: TRBV19
D: -
size: -
J: TRBJ1-5

DNA: TGTGCCATCAGTGGAACAGCGAACACTGAAGCTTTCTTT
CDR3: CAISGTANTEAFF
V: TRBV10-3
D: -
size: -
J: TRBJ1-1

DNA: TGTGCCAGCAGTGTGGACAGGGTGGGGCAGCCCCAGCATTTT
CDR3: CASSVDRVGQPQHF
V: TRBV28
D: TRBD1
size: -
J: TRBJ1-5

DNA: TGTGCCAGCAGCTTTGGACAGGATTCCGCAGCTTTCTTT
CDR3: CASSFGQDSAAFF
V: TRBV7-9
D: TRBD1
size: -
J: TRBJ1-1

DNA: TGTGCCAGCTCACCTAGCGGGGACACTGAAGCTTTCTTT
CDR3: CASSPSGDTEAFF
V: TRBV18
D: -
size: -
J: TRBJ1-1

DNA: TGCGCCAGCAGCCCACGGACAGGGGGCTTATCTGGGGCCAACGTCCTGACTTTC
CDR3: CASSPRTGGLSGANVLTF
V: TRBV5-1
D: TRBD1
size: -
J: TRBJ2-6

DNA: TGTGCCAGCAGCTTGTCAGGGTCTGGAAACACCATATATTTT
CDR3: CASSLSGSGNTIYF
V: TRBV5-4
D: -
size: -
J: TRBJ1-3

DNA: TGTGCCTGGCGGGAGACAGGGAGTAAGGAGACCCAGTACTTC
CDR3: CAWRETGSKETQYF
V: TRBV30
D: -
size: -
J: TRBJ2-5

DNA: TGTGCCAGCAGCCCTCAGGGGTTATATGGCTACACCTTC
CDR3: CASSPQGLYGYTF
V: TRBV7-2
D: -
size: -
J: TRBJ1-2

DNA: TGTGCTAGTGGTTTGGTACAATCGTTGGAGGATCAGCCCCAGCATTTT
CDR3: CASGLVQSLEDQPQHF
V: TRBV12-5
D: -
size: -
J: TRBJ1-5

DNA: TGTGCCAGCAGCCAAGACTCTAGCGGTGCATACTACGAGCAGTACTTC
CDR3: CASSQDSSGAYYEQYF
V: TRBV4-2
D: TRBD2
size: -
J: TRBJ2-7

DNA: TGTGCCAGCAGCGTACCGGAGGCCGGGGAGCTGTTTTTT
CDR3: CASSVPEAGELFF
V: TRBV9
D: -
size: once
J: TRBJ2-2

DNA: TGTGCCAGCAGTTTCAGGGGTCGTGCCCAGCCCCAGCATTTT
CDR3: CASSFRGRAQPQHF
V: TRBV28
D: -
size: -
J: TRBJ1-5

DNA: TGTGCCAGCAGCCAAGTTACTTATTCACCCCTCCACTTT
CDR3: CASSQVTYSPLHF
V: TRBV3-1/TRBV3-2
D: -
size: -
J: TRBJ1-6

DNA: TGCGCCAGCAGCCCAGGGGGTAGCAATCAGCCCCAGCATTTT
CDR3: CASSPGGSNQPQHF
V: TRBV5-1
D: TRBD1
size: -
J: TRBJ1-5

DNA: TGCAGCGTTTGGGGGCGCGAAGAGACCCAGTACTTC
CDR3: CSVWGREETQYF
V: TRBV29-1
D: -
size: -
J: TRBJ2-5

DNA: TGTGCCAGCAGTCGGGCCTACGAGCAGTACTTC
CDR3: CASSRAYEQYF
V: TRBV6-2/TRBV6-3
D: -
size: -
J: TRBJ2-7

DNA: TGTGCCAGCAGTACGCCGGACAGACTAAATCAGCCCCAGCATTTT
CDR3: CASSTPDRLNQPQHF
V: TRBV28
D: -
size: -
J: TRBJ1-5

DNA: TGTGCCAGCAGCTCTTATGGAGTAGGGCAGGGGAGAACTGAAGCTTTCTTT
CDR3: CASSSYGVGQGRTEAFF
V: TRBV7-8
D: -
size: -
J: TRBJ1-1

DNA: TGTGCCTGGAGTGAGCTGACAGCGGGTGGCGGGGAGCTGTTTTTT
CDR3: CAWSELTAGGGELFF
V: TRBV30
D: -
size: -
J: TRBJ2-2

DNA: TGTGCCAGCAGCTTGTACCTTGTAGGGGAAGGGGGCGTCAATGAGCAGTTCTTC
CDR3: CASSLYLVGEGGVNEQFF
V: TRBV5-5
D: TRBD1
size: -
J: TRBJ2-1

DNA: TGTGCCAGCACCCTTTCGGGGGGGGCTAACTATGGCTACACCTTC
CDR3: CASTLSGGANYGYTF
V: TRBV9
D: -
size: few
J: TRBJ1-2

DNA: TGCGCCAGCAGCTTGGGAGGGATTAGCAATCAGCCCCAGCATTTT
CDR3: CASSLGGISNQPQHF
V: TRBV5-1
D: -
size: -
J: TRBJ1-5

DNA: TGCGCCAGCAGCTCCCAGGGGATGAACACCGGGGAGCTGTTTTTT
CDR3: CASSSQGMNTGELFF
V: TRBV5-1
D: -
size: -
J: TRBJ2-2

DNA: TGTGCCAGCAGCTTACCGACAGGGCCCGACACTGAAGCTTTCTTT
CDR3: CASSLPTGPDTEAFF
V: TRBV7-7
D: TRBD1
size: -
J: TRBJ1-1

DNA: TGTGCCAGCAGGTCTCCTTTAGCGGGGCGGGCAGATACGCAGTATTTT
CDR3: CASRSPLAGRADTQYF
V: TRBV6-6
D: TRBD2
size: -
J: TRBJ2-3

DNA: TGCGCCAGCAGCCAAAGAACTAGCGGGGGGGCCGATGAGCAGTTCTTC
CDR3: CASSQRTSGGADEQFF
V: TRBV5-1
D: TRBD2
size: -
J: TRBJ2-1

DNA: TGCGCCAGCTCCGCTAGCGGGGCCCGAGAGACCCAGTACTTC
CDR3: CASSASGARETQYF
V: TRBV5-1
D: TRBD2
size: -
J: TRBJ2-5

DNA: TGTGCCAGCAGCCTCACGATGGGCGGCGGGGGGGCCGTCTTC
CDR3: CASSLTMGGGGAVF
V: TRBV9
D: TRBD2
size: -
J: TRBJ2-1

DNA: TGTGCCACCAGCAGGCTATTCAATGAGCAGTTCTTC
CDR3: CATSRLFNEQFF
V: TRBV15
D: -
size: once
J: TRBJ2-1

DNA: TGTGCCAGCAGCCCCTTCACCGGGGAGCTGTTTTTT
CDR3: CASSPFTGELFF
V: TRBV9
D: -
size: -
J: TRBJ2-2

DNA: TGTGCCAGCAGTGAAGGTCCGGGAGGGTTGGGAAACACCATATATTTT
CDR3: CASSEGPGGLGNTIYF
V: TRBV6-1
D: -
size: -
J: TRBJ1-3

DNA: TGTGCCAGCAGAGACAGGTCTCACTATGGCTACACCTTC
CDR3: CASRDRSHYGYTF
V: TRBV9
D: -
size: -
J: TRBJ1-2

DNA: TGTGCCTGGACCAGGGGGGAGGTCCCCGGTAATTCACCCCTCCACTTT
CDR3: CAWTRGEVPGNSPLHF
V: TRBV30
D: TRBD1
size: -
J: TRBJ1-6

DNA: TGTGCCAGTAGTCTCCGACTAGGGGCGGGGGAGACCCAGTACTTC
CDR3: CASSLRLGAGETQYF
V: TRBV19
D: -
size: -
J: TRBJ2-5

DNA: TGTGCCAGCAGGAGGAGCGGGGGGGCTATCACAGATACGCAGTATTTT
CDR3: CASRRSGGAITDTQYF
V: TRBV11-2
D: TRBD2
size: -
J: TRBJ2-3

DNA: TGCGCCAGCAGCTTCACTAGCGGGGAAGGTGAAACCCAGTACTTC
CDR3: CASSFTSGEGETQYF
V: TRBV5-1
D: TRBD2
size: once
J: TRBJ2-5

DNA: TGTGCCAGCAGCTTCCGATGGCAGTACCAAGAGACCCAGTACTTC
CDR3: CASSFRWQYQETQYF
V: TRBV5-6
D: -
size: -
J: TRBJ2-5

DNA: TGTGCCAGCAGCTCCCACGGGGGGGCCAATGAGCAGTTCTTC
CDR3: CASSSHGGANEQFF
V: TRBV5-4
D: TRBD2
size: -
J: TRBJ2-1

DNA: TGCGCCAGCAGGGGGGGGCCTGTTAGCACAGATACGCAGTATTTT
CDR3: CASRGGPVSTDTQYF
V: TRBV5-1
D: -
size: -
J: TRBJ2-3

DNA: TGTGCCAGCAGCCCTGACGCTGGCGCGGGATCACCCCTCCACTTT
CDR3: CASSPDAGAGSPLHF
V: TRBV7-6
D: -
size: few
J: TRBJ1-6